A single sample gave rise to the 5 T cell receptor beta chains below, sequenced in a study of shared clonotypes between healthy human individuals. Naive CD8 cells lacked CD45RO, underwent positive selection for CCR7 and left out terminally differentiated effector memory CD45RA+ cells. Profiled with immunoSEQ multiplex PCR; TCRdb holds only in-frame clones, not every one. There are approximately 740,000 clones in the sample; 80% to 95% occur only once, and 20% to 30% lies in the top ten. What was sequenced was naive CD8+ T cells sorted from blood. The receptors here all came from a man aged 30-40 years in good health.

The rearrangement uses TRBV19 and TRBJ1-3, with TRBD1 matching over 10 bases. The CDR3 totals 14 residues. The trim removed 2 bases at V and 8 bases at J, leaving 3 bases unmatched. Germline V lookup: CDR1 LNHDA, CDR2 SQIVND (reference sequence). DNA for the CDR3: TGTGCCAGTAGTATAATCGGGACAGGGGACACCATATATTTT. It encodes CASSIIGTGDTIYF.

J is TRBJ1-4 and V is TRBV13, with TRBD1 as a possible D gene (6 bases). Germline CDR1 reads PRHDT; CDR2 reads FYEKMQ (reference sequence). Trimming removed 5 bases at V and 8 bases at J, with 18 bases between. The CDR3 covers 15 residues. The CDR3 DNA reads as TGTGCCAGCAGCCGCAGGGGACACGTCAACGAAAAACTGTTTTTT. Amino acids: CASSRRGHVNEKLFF.

V is TRBV10-3 and J is TRBJ2-7, with D possibly TRBD1 on 5 matching bases. Germline loops: CDR1 ENHRY, CDR2 SYGVKD. V dropped 3 bases and J dropped 4 bases, with 10 bases sitting between them. The CDR3 contains 13 residues. The CDR3 protein is CAISDNRFYEQYF. For the CDR3, the DNA is TGTGCCATCAGTGATAACAGGTTTTACGAGCAGTACTTC.

In nucleotides, the CDR3 is TGTGCCAGTAGTCTCTTCGGTGGGGGCTTTGGAAACACCATATATTTT. Translated: CASSLFGGGFGNTIYF. J is TRBJ1-3 and V is TRBV19; weak D call: TRBD1 (6 bases). The CDR3 spans 16 residues. Germline CDR1 is LNHDA and CDR2 is SQIVND (reference sequence). V dropped 5 bases and J dropped 3 bases, with 17 bases sitting between them.

The chain is built from TRBV4-1 and TRBJ1-5; D unresolved. There are 13 residues in the CDR3. V was clipped by 1 base and J by 5 bases, with 6 bases between them. Germline CDR1 is MGHRA and CDR2 is YSYEKL. The CDR3 DNA sequence: TGCGCCAGCAGCCAAGTCTTCGATCAGCCCCAGCATTTT. It is translated as CASSQVFDQPQHF.